Shown below are 7 T cell receptor beta chains from a single sample sequenced in a study of response to subunit inactivated influenza vaccine (dated by TCRdb to between 2017 and 2018). Libraries came from RT-PCR. These reads were obtained on an Illumina HiSeq 2500. The raw public data were reprocessed by TCRdb itself: fastp quality trimming at Q25, MiXCR clonotype calling, in-frame beta chains only. Rows with a matching CDR3 protein are joined into one entry that keeps the most common DNA and genes. This sample is represented by around 470,000 distinct CDR3 sequences; 6% to 9% of them were singletons. Clones ranked in the top ten supply around 14% of the sample. This specimen consisted of PBMCs from blood, obtained around 25 months after vaccination. The receptors were sampled from a man aged 50 to 69 who received an inactivated influenza vaccine. Donor details come from another sample of the same person, matched by shared clones.

This clonotype occurred a few times. The chain couples TRBV29-1 to TRBJ2-1, with D tentatively TRBD1 (5 bases). The V gene's germline CDR1 is SQVTM and CDR2 ANQGSEA. Trimming removed 3 bases at V and 7 bases at J, with 13 bases between. CDR3 length equals 13 residues. CDR3 in amino acids: CSVDGQGSNEQFF. CDR3 DNA: TGCAGCGTTGACGGCCAGGGTAGTAATGAGCAGTTCTTC.

This clonotype turned up a few times. Here the CDR3 DNA reads TGCAGTGCTCCTCCTGGCGGGAGTTTAAGTAATGAGCAGTTCTTC. It encodes CSAPPGGSLSNEQFF. This sequence joins TRBV20-1 and TRBJ2-1; TRBD2 matches 7 bases. The CDR3 consists of 15 residues. Germline V gene data show CDR1 as DFQATT and CDR2 as SNEGSKA (reference sequence). The J segment lost 7 bases and the V segment lost 5 bases, leaving 14 bases of the junction unmatched.

This chain joins TRBV16 and TRBJ1-5; 7 bases are a match to TRBD1. Trimming cost V 1 base and J 5 bases; bases outside gene matches: 5. The V gene's germline CDR1 is KGHSY and CDR2 FQNENV. CDR3 length: 15 residues. CDR3 in DNA: TGTGCCAGCAGCCAATTGAGACAGGGAGATCAGCCCCAGCATTTT. Its protein product is CASSQLRQGDQPQHF.

This clonotype was seen only a few times. The J gene is TRBJ2-1, the V gene TRBV28; D call uncertain. The CDR3 covers 12 residues. CDR1 MDHEN and CDR2 SYDVKM come from the germline V gene. With 7 bases removed from V and 8 bases from J, the gap between germline ends came to 12 bases. The CDR3 reads CASTDRAYEQFF. The CDR3 DNA follows: TGTGCCAGCACAGACCGGGCGTATGAGCAGTTCTTC.

This clonotype was picked up a small number of times. V and J are TRBV6-1 and TRBJ2-2; D is unresolved. CDR3 length: 14 residues. V dropped 7 bases and J dropped 1 base, with 10 bases sitting between them. The V gene's germline CDR1 is MNHNS and CDR2 SASEGT. CDR3: CASKDPGNTGELFF. The CDR3 coding sequence is TGTGCCAGCAAGGATCCAGGGAACACCGGGGAGCTGTTTTTT.

The chain recombines TRBV5-6 with TRBJ2-2, with 13 bases that match TRBD2. Germline V gene lookup returns CDR1 SGHDT and CDR2 YYEEEE. V lost 3 bases to trimming and J lost 0 bases; unmatched junction nucleotides: 5. The CDR3 is 18 residues long. CDR3 bases: TGTGCCAGCAGCTCTACTAGCGGGAGGGCCACGAACACCGGGGAGCTGTTTTTT. Translating gives CASSSTSGRATNTGELFF.

There are many counts of this clonotype. The V and J genes are TRBV12-3 or TRBV12-4 and TRBJ1-1, with 7 bases fitting TRBD1. Trimming at V came to 7 bases and at J to 4 bases, leaving 12 bases not matched to a gene. This CDR3 region has 15 residues. CDR3 sequence: CASNSGQAYGTEAFF. CDR3 coding DNA: TGTGCCAGCAACTCAGGACAGGCCTATGGCACTGAAGCTTTCTTT.